The rows below give T cell receptor beta chains drawn from one sample of a study of patients and donors after allogeneic stem cell transplantation. TCRdb ran MiXCR on the RT-PCR reads and lists one entry per CDR3 protein. Of about 410,000 distinct CDR3 sequences in the sample, roughly 17% were seen once. The sequencing sample was made of blood, either unsorted or a sorted T cell fraction (not recorded which). The receptors shown here come from a human donor who was either an allogeneic HSCT recipient or a stem cell or donor lymphocyte infusion donor (not recorded which). It is not recorded whose cells these are; they may come from a transplant donor. Each CDR3 is given with its conserved first and last residue. The D gene is left open where the match is weak. Expanded clones get a size class; other rows say once, few or many, or leave the size out.

TRBJ2-6	TRBV18	once	.	CASSPLKTVGSGANVLTF	TGTGCCAGCTCACCACTTAAAACTGTCGGTTCAGGGGCCAACGTCCTGACTTTC
TRBJ1-5	TRBV12-3/TRBV12-4	.	.	CASSPNRVHQPQHF	TGTGCCAGCAGTCCGAACAGGGTGCATCAGCCCCAGCATTTT
TRBJ2-7	TRBV18	.	TRBD1	CASSRITPGQGADEQYF	TGTGCCAGCTCCCGAATCACACCGGGACAGGGGGCAGACGAGCAGTACTTC
TRBJ2-1	TRBV27	.	TRBD2	CASSPKRGGNEQFF	TGTGCCAGCAGTCCAAAGCGGGGTGGCAATGAGCAGTTCTTC
TRBJ2-5	TRBV28	.	TRBD1	CASSAARQGPETQYF	TGTGCCAGCAGCGCAGCTCGACAGGGACCAGAGACCCAGTACTTC
TRBJ1-5	TRBV7-9	.	.	CASSLVRGGSNQPQHF	TGTGCCAGCAGCTTAGTTAGAGGTGGGAGCAATCAGCCCCAGCATTTT
TRBJ2-1	TRBV19	few	TRBD2	CASSIDRLAGASYNEQFF	TGTGCCAGTAGTATAGATCGTTTAGCGGGGGCCTCCTACAATGAGCAGTTCTTC
TRBJ2-4	TRBV12-3/TRBV12-4	.	.	CASSYSGVGWYF	TGTGCCAGCAGTTACTCGGGCGTGGGATGGTACTTC
TRBJ2-7	TRBV18	.	.	CASSLLSPTAPSYEQYF	TGTGCCAGCTCACTCCTTTCTCCGACGGCTCCCTCCTACGAGCAGTACTTC
TRBJ2-7	TRBV5-1	few	.	CASSLEGSKEGAQYF	TGCGCCAGCAGCTTGGAGGGTAGCAAAGAAGGAGCGCAGTACTTC
TRBJ2-2	TRBV10-3	few	TRBD2	CAVLAGLITGELFF	TGTGCCGTTCTAGCGGGTCTTATCACCGGGGAGCTGTTTTTT
TRBJ2-7	TRBV5-8	few	.	CASSFPLLSYEQYF	TGTGCCAGCAGCTTCCCTCTCCTGTCCTACGAGCAGTACTTC
TRBJ2-5	TRBV3-1	.	.	CASSLRRPGQETQYF	TGTGCCAGCAGCCTCCGGCGACCGGGCCAAGAGACCCAGTACTTC
TRBJ1-6	TRBV20-1	.	.	CSARPGFNSPLHF	TGCAGTGCTAGACCGGGATTTAATTCACCCCTCCACTTT
TRBJ1-2	TRBV30	few	.	CACQSFRSGYTF	TGTGCCTGCCAGAGTTTTCGGAGTGGCTACACCTTC
TRBJ2-1	TRBV11-2	.	TRBD2	CASSSLAGTYNEQFF	TGTGCCAGCAGCTCCCTAGCGGGAACCTACAATGAGCAGTTCTTC
TRBJ2-1	TRBV6-1	few	.	CASSGAGQVYNEQFF	TGTGCCAGCAGTGGAGCGGGACAGGTTTACAATGAGCAGTTCTTC
TRBJ1-2	TRBV14	.	.	CASSQDRVHQKYGYTF	TGTGCCAGCAGCCAAGATCGGGTACACCAAAAATATGGCTACACCTTC
TRBJ2-5	TRBV11-3	.	.	CASSWEQVCQETQYF	TGTGCCAGCAGCTGGGAACAGGTTTGTCAGGAGACCCAGTACTTC
TRBJ2-7	TRBV2	.	TRBD1	CASSEAWDRIYEQYF	TGTGCCAGCAGTGAAGCGTGGGACAGGATCTACGAGCAGTACTTC
TRBJ1-1	TRBV7-9	few	TRBD1	CASSTVIQGAIGAFF	TGTGCCAGCAGCACGGTGATACAGGGGGCGATCGGTGCTTTCTTT
TRBJ2-3	TRBV12-3/TRBV12-4	.	TRBD1	CASTPQGARDTQYF	TGTGCCAGCACCCCACAGGGGGCGAGAGATACGCAGTATTTT
TRBJ1-5	TRBV27	.	.	CASSLSGGQPQHF	TGTGCCAGCAGTTTATCGGGGGGGCAGCCCCAGCATTTT
TRBJ1-5	TRBV2	.	.	CASSRRLTGPSNQPQHF	TGTGCCAGCAGCCGCCGTTTGACAGGCCCTAGCAATCAGCCCCAGCATTTT
TRBJ1-4	TRBV7-7	.	.	CAISKGENEKLFF	TGTGCTATCTCAAAGGGGGAGAATGAAAAACTGTTTTTT
TRBJ2-1	TRBV7-9	few	.	CASSPPGKVAYNEQFF	TGTGCCAGCAGCCCCCCAGGGAAGGTGGCCTACAATGAGCAGTTCTTC
TRBJ2-1	TRBV15	few	.	CATSGAGVRYNEQFF	TGTGCCACGTCCGGGGCAGGGGTTCGATACAATGAGCAGTTCTTC
TRBJ2-5	TRBV20-1	.	.	CSARGPKQETQYF	TGCAGTGCTAGAGGCCCTAAGCAAGAGACCCAGTACTTC
TRBJ2-7	TRBV20-1	many	TRBD2	CSARDSGGVYEQYF	TGCAGTGCTAGAGATTCGGGAGGCGTCTACGAGCAGTACTTC
TRBJ1-2	TRBV11-2	.	.	CASSSYNEANYGYTF	TGTGCCAGCAGCTCCTATAACGAGGCTAACTATGGCTACACCTTC
TRBJ1-2	TRBV27	few	.	CATRHEPGYGYTF	TGTGCCACCCGTCATGAGCCCGGCTATGGCTACACCTTC
TRBJ1-2	TRBV7-9	few	.	CASSLEGGVGGYTF	TGTGCCAGCAGCTTAGAGGGGGGTGTCGGTGGCTACACCTTC
TRBJ2-1	TRBV7-9	.	TRBD1	CASSLGTGDEQFF	TGTGCCAGCAGCTTAGGTACAGGGGATGAGCAGTTCTTC
TRBJ1-5	TRBV12-3/TRBV12-4	many	.	CASSLFGTLNQPQHF	TGTGCCAGCAGTTTATTCGGGACCCTCAATCAGCCCCAGCATTTT
TRBJ2-7	TRBV5-1	.	TRBD1	CASSLRTGSLYEQYF	TGCGCCAGCAGCCTCAGGACAGGGAGTCTCTACGAGCAGTACTTC
TRBJ2-2	TRBV5-1	many	TRBD1	CASSLDRVTGELFF	TGCGCCAGCAGCTTAGACAGGGTCACCGGGGAGCTGTTTTTT
TRBJ2-6	TRBV11-1	.	.	CASSFPGRPLSGANVLTF	TGTGCCAGCAGCTTCCCCGGACGGCCCCTCTCTGGGGCCAACGTCCTGACTTTC
TRBJ2-7	TRBV7-2	few	.	CASSSPGPRWYF	TGTGCCAGCAGCTCGCCGGGACCCAGGTGGTACTTC
TRBJ2-7	TRBV20-1	few	.	CSARDLRTVSYEQYF	TGCAGTGCTAGAGACCTGCGGACAGTTTCCTACGAGCAGTACTTC
TRBJ2-1	TRBV7-2	.	.	CASSRQVEQFF	TGTGCCAGCAGCCGGCAGGTGGAGCAGTTCTTC
TRBJ2-1	TRBV29-1	.	TRBD2	CSGGLAISYNEQFF	TGCAGCGGAGGACTAGCGATTTCCTACAATGAGCAGTTCTTC
TRBJ2-1	TRBV12-3/TRBV12-4	few	TRBD1	CASSFLTGDNEQFF	TGTGCCAGCAGTTTCCTCACAGGGGACAATGAGCAGTTCTTC
TRBJ1-4	TRBV20-1	.	.	CSARDHWVSNEKLFF	TGCAGTGCTAGAGATCATTGGGTTTCGAATGAAAAACTGTTTTTT
TRBJ2-7	TRBV5-4	few	TRBD1	CASSWTGAEQYF	TGTGCCAGCAGCTGGACAGGGGCCGAGCAGTACTTC
TRBJ2-2	TRBV12-3/TRBV12-4	.	.	CASSFLGLSTGELFF	TGTGCCAGCAGTTTTTTAGGGTTGAGTACCGGGGAGCTGTTTTTT
TRBJ1-1	TRBV4-2	.	TRBD1	CASSQDRGAGTDDEAFF	TGTGCCAGCAGCCAAGATAGAGGGGCCGGGACAGATGATGAAGCTTTCTTT
TRBJ2-1	TRBV24-1	few	.	CATSDRGGILGEQFF	TGTGCCACCAGTGATCGTGGCGGGATTCTGGGTGAGCAGTTCTTC
TRBJ1-6	TRBV6-5	.	.	CASSYSWAPQGVYNSPLHF	TGTGCCAGCAGTTACTCTTGGGCCCCACAAGGGGTCTATAATTCACCCCTCCACTTT
TRBJ1-2	TRBV29-1	few	.	CSAARVNYGYTF	TGCAGCGCTGCCAGGGTCAACTATGGCTACACCTTC
TRBJ2-5	TRBV12-3/TRBV12-4	.	.	CASSPPGHLYQETQYF	TGTGCCAGCAGCCCCCCGGGACATTTGTACCAAGAGACCCAGTACTTC
TRBJ2-1	TRBV9	.	.	CASSPVSNSYNEQFF	TGTGCCAGCAGCCCGGTCTCGAACTCCTACAATGAGCAGTTCTTC
TRBJ1-4	TRBV20-1	.	.	CSAGKVGFATNEKLFF	TGCAGTGCTGGAAAGGTGGGGTTTGCAACTAATGAAAAACTGTTTTTT
TRBJ1-2	TRBV30	few	.	CAWNRVGYTF	TGTGCCTGGAACAGGGTGGGCTACACCTTC
TRBJ2-1	TRBV11-2	.	.	CASSFRGALSSYNEQFF	TGTGCCAGCAGCTTTCGGGGGGCGCTGAGCTCCTACAATGAGCAGTTCTTC
TRBJ2-3	TRBV19	few	.	CASSISKDKKFHYTQYF	TGTGCCAGTAGTATCTCGAAGGACAAAAAATTTCACTATACGCAGTATTTT